This T cell receptor beta chain emerged from a study of tumor and adjacent non-tumor tissue in lung cancer (dated by TCRdb to about 2018). Broadly, across the study: The cohort included 12 adenocarcinoma, 2 squamous cell carcinoma and 1 small cell lung cancer patients. TCRbeta CDR3 sequencing was performed on 25 to 30 paired specimens, with one tumor sample and one normal lung sample collected per patient. A total of some 130,000,000 productive TCRbeta reads were generated by sequencing, corresponding to an average of roughly 4 million reads per sample. The study compared bulk TCRbeta repertoires from lung tumor tissue and matched distant non-tumor lung tissue of some 15 lung cancer patients. The roughly 15 patients were aged about 30 to 76 years, included 10 men and 5 women, and had TNM stage I to III disease.

RNA was isolated from bulk unsorted tissue, and RNA quality was assessed with a NanoDrop ND-1000 and an Agilent 2100. For the normal lung samples, distant non-tumor tissue was collected more than 3 cm away from the tumor edge. Donors were newly diagnosed lung cancer patients admitted for thoracic surgery in China between August and November 2014, without prior chemotherapy. Patients who had received previous radiotherapy or chemotherapy, or who had another concurrent cancer, were excluded from the study. Pieces of surgical tissue measuring roughly 1-2.2 cm3 were kept in RNAlater solution and held at -80 degrees C until needed. Library generation was performed with multiplex PCR. TCRdb shows the sequencer as Illumina HiSeq 2500. Following protocols modified from ARM-PCR, the researchers constructed TCRbeta libraries through three rounds of nested PCR with primers (Table S4). Before sequencing, PCR products of 200-500 bp were cut from the gel and purified using the QIAquick gel extraction kit. The source study handled its data this way. Reads were cleaned using Trimmomatic, were merged into complete CDR3 sequences using FLASH, and were assigned to V(D)J germline segments using MiTCR. Clonal diversity was calculated as the inverse Simpson's index using VDJtools. Productive reads were defined as in-frame sequences without a premature stop codon. The raw public data were reprocessed by TCRdb itself: fastp quality trimming at Q25, MiXCR clonotype calling, in-frame beta chains only. All rows with the same CDR3 protein become a single entry with the most common DNA and genes. These V and J calls originate from TCRdb's pipeline instead of the authors' own analysis. This sample gives more than 85,000 distinct CDR3 sequences in total; roughly two thirds of them show up just once. The top ten hold around a fifth of the sample.

There are many counts of this clonotype. The antigen this receptor binds is unknown. There are no base qualities to consult, and no much larger clone falls within one base. The germline V gene provides CDR1 SGHRS and CDR2 YFSETQ. V sheds 0 bases and J sheds 2 bases, leaving 8 bases between their ends. Including cysteine and phenylalanine, the CDR3 has 14 amino acids. Solely the CDR3 DNA is kept, with 42 bases framed from the first base. The investigation overall reported the following: TCR diversity (inverse Simpson) was significantly higher in tumor than in normal lung tissue (431.37 vs 166.20, P = 0.0075, Mann-Whitney U test). Only around 16 patients were in the cohort, and the authors stated that larger samples and more detailed clinical data are needed. In normal lung, the top 100 clones accounted for a significantly larger cumulative share of the repertoire than in tumor tissue. The sequencing platform is not named in the methods, and unique molecular identifiers are not mentioned. TCR diversity was significantly higher in younger patients, and higher tumor TCR diversity was associated with shorter overall and disease-free survival. Peripheral blood was not sequenced, so blood TCRbeta repertoires in these lung cancer patients were not examined.

What was sequenced was distant non-tumor lung tissue. Recombination connected TRBV5-1 to TRBJ1-1; the D gene cannot be resolved reliably. The sequence came from a man aged 55-75 years with non-small cell lung cancer. The CDR3: CASSLGRFNTEAFF. The base sequence is TGCGCCAGCAGCTTGGGAAGATTTAACACTGAAGCTTTCTTT.